This T cell receptor beta chain was documented in a study of response to subunit inactivated influenza vaccine. This clonotype was counted between two and nine times. Its antigen is undetermined. Looked up from germline, CDR1 is SQVTM and CDR2 is ANQGSEA. Trimming stripped 1 base from V and 0 bases from J, with 7 bases between. This CDR3 spans 14 amino acids. Whole-study findings and limits: The authors suggested that every seasonal influenza vaccination recruits few new T cells.

TCRdb recomputed calls from the RT-PCR reads with MiXCR, one row per CDR3 protein. Of hundreds of thousands of distinct CDR3 sequences detected, around 13% appear once; the ten largest clones hold about 12%. The V call is TRBV29-1, the J call TRBJ2-1; D gene ambiguous. This TCR derives from a man aged 50-60 years who received an inactivated influenza vaccine. This sample comprised PBMCs from blood, obtained 40 to 50 days after vaccination. CDR3 coding DNA: TGCAGCGTTGAAGGACGGAACTCCTACAATGAGCAGTTCTTC. Translation gives CSVEGRNSYNEQFF.